This T cell receptor beta chain was captured in a study of cytomegalovirus exposure and HLA in healthy donors. 13 Jbeta primers and 60 Vbeta primers were used for the PCR. TCRdb keeps only in-frame clones here, not all; method: immunoSEQ multiplex PCR. The sample consists of roughly 160,000 clones, about 77% of them appearing once. Trimming cost V 6 bases and J 9 bases; bases outside gene matches: 8. CDR1 MDHEN and CDR2 SYDVKM come from the germline V gene. There are 14 residues in the CDR3. The source is a woman aged 50 to 60 in good health and CMV-seronegative. Material for sequencing was PBMCs. The chain combines TRBV28 with TRBJ1-6; the match to TRBD1 covers 7 bases. The CDR3 protein is CASRRQGGGSPLHF. CDR3 sequence (DNA): TGTGCCAGCAGAAGACAGGGTGGTGGTTCACCCCTCCACTTT.